This TCR beta chain was profiled in a study of spatial heterogeneity in lung cancer. Study-wide context: Follow-up PBMC samples were sequenced when available, at a median of approximately two years after resection. Alpha-chain sequences were detected in numbers that were consistently lower than beta-chain sequences.

This clonotype was found a few times. Antigen specificity is unknown. Germline V gene lookup returns CDR1 MGHDK and CDR2 SYGVNS. V was trimmed by 7 bases and J by 1 base, leaving 11 bases between them. The CDR3 is 13 amino acids. As to time point: blood at routine non-recurrence follow-up after resection. Extraction of whole RNA from tumor, nontumor lung or frozen PBMC preceded unsorted sequencing. Study observations and caveats: Ubiquitous expanded tumor TCRs showed up in blood more at resection than follow-up.

Every TCR cDNA molecule bore a unique molecular identifier. MiXCR was run by TCRdb on the 5' RACE reads, yielding one entry per CDR3 protein. Here the sample spans roughly 120,000 distinct CDR3 sequences, 9% to 15% being singletons. Source: PBMCs, taken at follow-up. The TCR originated in a male donor with early-stage non-small cell lung cancer. J is TRBJ2-7 and V is TRBV25-1, with D maybe TRBD2 (6 bases). In DNA, the CDR3 is TGTGCCAGCACCTCGGACTATTCCTACGAGCAGTACTTC. Protein sequence: CASTSDYSYEQYF.